This is a list of T cell receptor beta chains from one sample in a study of beta chain features in type 1 diabetes. The method was immunoSEQ multiplex PCR; TCRdb's version includes in-frame clones alone and lacks a portion of them. The table records 120,000 to 150,000 clones, more than 9% of them present only once. The source material was naive CD4+ T cells from blood. These receptors were collected from a man between 18 and 35 years old in good health. Each CDR3 is given with its conserved first and last residue. The D gene is left open where the match is weak. Not all rows give a size; the values are once, few, many and, for expanded clones, a class.

J	D	V	length	size	CDR3	DNA
TRBJ1-5	TRBD1	TRBV7-9	14	few	CASSPGTGNQPQHF	TGTGCCAGCAGCCCAGGGACAGGGAATCAGCCCCAGCATTTT
TRBJ1-1	.	TRBV5-1	14	few	CASSGAGLSTEAFF	TGCGCCAGCAGCGGGGCAGGGTTGAGCACTGAAGCTTTCTTT
TRBJ2-3	TRBD2	TRBV5-4	17	few	CASSFGVLAGGRDTQYF	TGTGCCAGCAGCTTTGGAGTCCTAGCGGGGGGGCGAGATACGCAGTATTTT
TRBJ1-2	TRBD1	TRBV5-1	16	few	CASSLEGTGFDNGYTF	TGCGCCAGCAGCTTGGAGGGGACAGGGTTCGACAATGGCTACACCTTC
TRBJ2-7	.	TRBV7-2	11	.	CASSRQYEQYF	TGTGCCAGCAGCAGACAGTACGAGCAGTACTTC
TRBJ2-7	.	TRBV2	15	few	CASSEARAGVHEQYF	TGTGCCAGCAGTGAAGCTAGAGCAGGGGTCCACGAGCAGTACTTC
TRBJ1-5	TRBD1	TRBV18	15	.	CASSQGANSNQPQHF	TGTGCCAGCTCACAGGGGGCAAATAGCAATCAGCCCCAGCATTTT
TRBJ2-7	.	TRBV2	12	.	CASSGDTYEQYF	TGTGCCAGCAGTGGGGACACCTACGAGCAGTACTTC
TRBJ2-1	TRBD1	TRBV19	15	few	CASSTDRDRHNEQFF	TGTGCCAGTAGTACCGACAGGGATAGGCACAATGAGCAGTTCTTC
TRBJ1-2	.	TRBV19	13	many	CASSDRTIYGYTF	TGTGCCAGTAGCGACAGGACCATCTATGGCTACACCTTC
TRBJ1-6	.	TRBV7-2	16	.	CASSLEVTAVRSPLHF	TGTGCCAGCAGCTTAGAGGTGACGGCGGTGCGGTCACCCCTCCACTTT
TRBJ2-2	TRBD2	TRBV10-3	14	few	CATERGINTGELFF	TGTGCGACCGAGCGGGGCATTAACACCGGGGAGCTGTTTTTT
TRBJ1-5	.	TRBV18	13	.	CASSPGGHQPQHF	TGTGCCAGCTCACCGGGAGGGCATCAGCCCCAGCATTTT
TRBJ1-1	.	TRBV5-1	13	few	CASSLGGGTEAFF	TGCGCCAGCAGCTTGGGGGGGGGCACTGAAGCTTTCTTT
TRBJ2-6	.	TRBV5-1	16	.	CASSLQGLSGANVLTF	TGCGCCAGCAGCTTGCAGGGCCTCTCTGGGGCCAACGTCCTGACTTTC
TRBJ2-5	.	TRBV19	12	.	CASSPLGETQYF	TGTGCCAGTAGCCCGCTCGGGGAGACCCAGTACTTC
TRBJ2-4	TRBD2	TRBV4-2	19	few	CASSQEQAGGGIAKNIQYF	TGTGCCAGCAGCCAAGAACAAGCGGGGGGTGGGATAGCCAAAAACATTCAGTACTTC
TRBJ2-7	.	TRBV6-5	14	few	CASSYFKGRDEQYF	TGTGCCAGCAGTTACTTTAAGGGGCGCGACGAGCAGTACTTC
TRBJ2-7	.	TRBV7-9	13	.	CASSLATGYEQYF	TGTGCCAGCAGCTTAGCGACAGGCTACGAGCAGTACTTC
TRBJ1-4	.	TRBV4-3	14	few	CASSQDGGMGKLFF	TGCGCCAGCAGCCAAGATGGAGGGATGGGAAAACTGTTTTTT
TRBJ2-5	.	TRBV25-1	18	few	CASSRIYPEGRPQETQYF	TGTGCCAGCAGTCGAATATATCCCGAGGGCAGGCCCCAAGAGACCCAGTACTTC
TRBJ2-7	.	TRBV5-5	14	.	CASSFQGFTYEQYF	TGTGCCAGCAGCTTCCAGGGCTTTACCTACGAGCAGTACTTC
TRBJ2-1	TRBD2	TRBV7-2	17	.	CASSLRRRRSSGNEQFF	TGTGCCAGCAGCTTACGACGGCGCCGGTCTAGCGGAAATGAGCAGTTCTTC
TRBJ2-5	TRBD2	TRBV4-3	15	.	CASSQDSGGIKTQYF	TGCGCCAGCAGCCAAGATAGCGGGGGGATAAAGACCCAGTACTTC
TRBJ2-5	TRBD2	TRBV5-1	15	.	CASTLAGEPQETQYF	TGCGCCAGCACACTAGCGGGGGAACCCCAAGAGACCCAGTACTTC
TRBJ1-2	.	TRBV29-1	11	few	CSVGGGVFYTF	TGCAGCGTTGGAGGGGGGGTATTTTACACCTTC
TRBJ2-7	.	TRBV4-3	16	many	CASSQDRSRESYEQYF	TGCGCCAGCAGCCAAGATCGGTCCAGGGAATCCTACGAGCAGTACTTC
TRBJ2-7	.	TRBV30	14	.	CAWSVRGGTYEQYF	TGTGCCTGGAGTGTACGAGGGGGAACCTACGAGCAGTACTTC
TRBJ1-4	TRBD1	TRBV11-2	17	few	CASSLDPGQGVREKLFF	TGTGCCAGCAGCTTAGACCCGGGACAGGGGGTACGGGAAAAACTGTTTTTT
TRBJ2-1	TRBD2	TRBV11-3	14	.	CASSTPAGGNEQFF	TGTGCCAGCAGCACCCCGGCCGGGGGGAATGAGCAGTTCTTC
TRBJ1-4	TRBD1	TRBV30	15	few	CAWKPGQGGREKLFF	TGTGCCTGGAAGCCGGGACAGGGCGGTCGGGAAAAACTGTTTTTT
TRBJ2-5	.	TRBV25-1	15	.	CASSEGGGKWETQYF	TGTGCCAGCAGTGAAGGCGGGGGCAAGTGGGAGACCCAGTACTTC
TRBJ1-1	TRBD1	TRBV4-1	14	few	CASRGQGAYTEAFF	TGCGCCAGCAGGGGACAGGGGGCGTACACTGAAGCTTTCTTT
TRBJ1-4	.	TRBV5-1	15	few	CASSMTQGTNEKLFF	TGCGCCAGCAGCATGACACAGGGAACTAATGAAAAACTGTTTTTT